The next 27 T cell receptor beta chains were all read from a single sample in a study of blood T cell repertoires in COVID-19. TCRdb keeps only in-frame clones here, not all; method: immunoSEQ multiplex PCR. The data contain 98,000 or so clones, more than 85% of them singletons. Sequencing was done on a sample of peripheral blood. Receptors originate from a human donor in a cohort sampled during active COVID-19.

This chain connects TRBV7-3 to TRBJ2-1; 13 bases fit TRBD2. CDR1 is SGHTA, CDR2 FQGTGA, per germline. The V segment lost 5 bases and the J segment 7 bases; nucleotides outside the gene matches: 5. The CDR3 sequence is 15 residues long. DNA for the CDR3: TGTGCCAGCAGCCTAGGGACTAGCGGGGTTAATGAGCAGTTCTTC. Its translation: CASSLGTSGVNEQFF.

This clone was seen just once. This rearrangement joins TRBV11-3 to TRBJ2-7; TRBD2 matches at 9 bases. The V gene end was trimmed by 9 bases and the J gene end by 5 bases; junction bases not matched to a gene: 8. This CDR3 contains 13 residues. Looked up from germline, CDR1 is SGHNT and CDR2 is YENEEA. CDR3 coding DNA: TGTGCCAGTTCATGGCGGGAGGGAAACGAGCAGTACTTC. It is translated as CASSWREGNEQYF.

The chain has TRBV29-1 and TRBJ2-1; TRBD1 might be the D (5 bases). Trimming left V 1 base short and J 7 bases short, with 14 bases between. This CDR3 contains 14 residues. The germline gives CDR1 SQVTM, CDR2 ANQGSEA. For the CDR3, the DNA is TGCAGCGTTGAAGGGGGCGGCATCGGGAATGAGCAGTTCTTC. Translation gives CSVEGGGIGNEQFF.

Only a few counts were recorded for this clone. This sequence joins TRBV5-1 and TRBJ2-7; 14 bases agree with TRBD2. J was trimmed by 2 bases and V by 4 bases; bases with no gene match: 2. Germline V gene data show CDR1 as SGHRS and CDR2 as YFSETQ. The CDR3 is made up of 15 amino acids. Here the CDR3 reads CASSQGLAGAYEQYF. CDR3 DNA: TGCGCCAGCAGCCAGGGACTAGCGGGGGCCTACGAGCAGTACTTC.

The chain combines TRBV5-1 with TRBJ2-7, with D perhaps TRBD1 (5 bases). Germline values: CDR1 SGHRS, CDR2 YFSETQ. CDR3 size: 14 residues. V was shortened by 0 bases and J by 7 bases, with 14 bases between the two germline ends. CDR3 sequence: CASSLDRSPGEQYF. The CDR3 DNA reads TGCGCCAGCAGCTTGGACAGGTCCCCAGGGGAGCAGTACTTC.

This chain uses TRBV7-8 with TRBJ2-3, with a weak D call TRBD2 (5 bases). Germline CDR1 and CDR2: SGHVS and FQNEAQ. Trimming left V 0 bases short and J 6 bases short, with 13 bases between. The CDR3 covers 15 residues. The CDR3 loop is CASSLARPRGDTQYF. DNA for the CDR3: TGTGCCAGCAGCTTAGCCCGGCCCAGAGGGGATACGCAGTATTTT.

The V and J genes are TRBV7-3 and TRBJ2-7; TRBD2 matches at 7 bases. V was pared by 5 bases and J by 3 bases, with 10 bases of the junction left unmatched. In germline, CDR1 is SGHTA, CDR2 FQGTGA. This CDR3 contains 15 residues. In nucleotides, the CDR3 is TGTGCCAGCAGCCCTAGCGGACTGCTAGGCTACGAGCAGTACTTC. Translated, it gives CASSPSGLLGYEQYF.

This clone showed up just once. The rearrangement joins TRBV2 to TRBJ2-1, with 9 bases lining up with TRBD1. V shed 7 bases, J shed 7 bases, and the junction held 14 bases outside the gene matches. Germline CDR1 and CDR2: SNHLY and FYNNEI. The CDR3 runs 16 residues. CDR3 amino acids: CASKYLRTGEMNEQFF. The CDR3 bases are TGTGCCAGCAAATACCTTCGGACAGGGGAAATGAATGAGCAGTTCTTC. The full variable domain, completed using reference TRBV2 and TRBJ2-1, is EPEVTQTPSHQVTQMGQEVILRCVPISNHLYFYWYRQILGQKVEFLVSFYNNEISEKSEIFDDQFSVERPDGSNFTLKIRSTKLEDSAMYFCASKYLRTGEMNEQFFGPGTRLTVL.

The V and J genes are TRBV3-1 (or the pseudogene TRBV3-2) and TRBJ2-2; 15 bases agree with TRBD2. The length of the CDR3 is 17 residues. The ends lost 4 bases at V and 5 bases at J; junction bases unmatched: 5. Germline V gives CDR1 LGHDT, CDR2 YNNKEL (reference sequence). The CDR3 sequence: CASSPGLAGGKTGELFF. The CDR3 DNA reads TGTGCCAGCAGCCCGGGACTAGCGGGGGGAAAAACCGGGGAGCTGTTTTTT.

V and J are TRBV11-2 and TRBJ2-5; possible D gene TRBD1, 6 bases. The CDR3 covers 15 residues. Trimming removed 8 bases from V and 1 base from J, with 17 bases in between. Germline loops: CDR1 SGHAT, CDR2 FQNNGV. CDR3 nucleotides: TGTGCCAGCTTGGGGACACAAATGTTCCAAGAGACCCAGTACTTC. It translates to CASLGTQMFQETQYF.

V and J are TRBV5-1 and TRBJ1-6, with 8 bases lining up with TRBD1. This CDR3 has 16 amino acids. Germline CDR1 is SGHRS and CDR2 is YFSETQ. Losses at the gene ends were 0 bases for V and 10 bases for J; bases not matched to a gene: 9. In DNA form, the CDR3 reads TGCGCCAGCAGCTTGGCCCTCGGACAGGGAGGGTCACCCCTCCACTTT. It is translated as CASSLALGQGGSPLHF.

The V call is TRBV9, the J call TRBJ1-3; 9 bases are shared with TRBD1. The germline gives CDR1 SGDLS, CDR2 YYNGEE. The J segment lost 3 bases and the V segment lost 0 bases, leaving 1 base of the junction unmatched. CDR3 length equals 15 residues. The CDR3 nucleotides are TGTGCCAGCAGCGTAGGACAGGGGGGTGGAAACACCATATATTTT. Protein product: CASSVGQGGGNTIYF.

A remark on this clone: The conserved phenylalanine or tryptophan normally closing the CDR3 is absent here, so this likely arose from a read error. No DNA is shown, since the ends of the CDR3 on it are uncertain; the CDR3 is the one TCRdb lists. The V call is TRBV6-5, the J call TRBJ2-7; TRBD1 is the table's D call and was not checked against the DNA. The length of the CDR3 is 12 amino acids, counting both ends. Germline lookup yields CDR1 MNHEY and CDR2 SVGAGI. The CDR3 sequence is CASRTGTASLKI.

V gene TRBV11-2 combines with J gene TRBJ2-5, with D tentatively TRBD2 (6 bases). This CDR3 spans 15 amino acids. V was trimmed by 1 base and J by 1 base, leaving 10 bases between them. Per the germline V gene, CDR1 is SGHAT and CDR2 is FQNNGV. Here the CDR3 DNA reads TGTGCCAGCAGCTTAGGCGGGAACCCCCAAGAGACCCAGTACTTC. Protein: CASSLGGNPQETQYF. The entire variable domain, with the rest obtained from reference TRBV11-2 and TRBJ2-5, is as follows: EAGVAQSPRYKIIEKRQSVAFWCNPISGHATLYWYQQILGQGPKLLIQFQNNGVVDDSQLPKDRFSAERLKGVDSTLKIQPAKLEDSAVYLCASSLGGNPQETQYFGPGTRLLVL.

The chain links TRBV6-6 to TRBJ1-4; 7 bases line up with TRBD1. V lost 5 bases to trimming and J lost 7 bases; unmatched junction nucleotides: 7. The germline V gene has CDR1 MNHNY and CDR2 SVGAGI (reference sequence). This CDR3 contains 14 residues. In DNA form, the CDR3 reads TGTGCCAGCAGTAACCCCGGGACAGCTGAAAAACTGTTTTTT. The encoded protein is CASSNPGTAEKLFF.

This clone is a singleton in its sample. This chain links TRBV27 with TRBJ2-7; TRBD1 matches 8 bases. V lost 5 bases and J lost 2; bases outside the gene matches: 5. In germline, CDR1 is MNHEY, CDR2 SMNVEV (reference sequence). The CDR3 loop spans 14 amino acids. CDR3 residues: CASSMTGVTYEQYF. The CDR3, as DNA: TGTGCCAGCAGTATGACAGGGGTCACCTACGAGCAGTACTTC.

The rearrangement uses TRBV5-6 and TRBJ2-7; the D gene is possibly TRBD1 (5 bases). V lost 0 bases, J lost 6 bases, and 7 bases lay in between. This CDR3 spans 12 amino acids. The germline gives CDR1 SGHDT, CDR2 YYEEEE. For the CDR3, the DNA is TGTGCCAGCAGCTTGGGGGGCTCCGAGCAGTACTTC. Amino acid sequence: CASSLGGSEQYF.

With regard to this clone: This same CDR3 is encoded by further DNA sequences in the sample. The rearrangement links TRBV19 to TRBJ2-5, with a possible D match to TRBD2 (7 bases). The CDR3 sequence is 14 residues long. The V end lost 4 bases, the J end lost 4 bases, and 13 bases lay between the germline ends. Germline V CDR1 and CDR2: LNHDA, SQIVND (reference sequence). The CDR3 coding sequence is TGTGCCAGTAGTACCCGGGGGGCGAGAGAGACCCAGTACTTC. Protein sequence: CASSTRGARETQYF.

CDR3 residues: CAVYLLREGGQFF. In DNA, the CDR3 is TGTGCCGTCTATTTATTAAGGGAAGGAGGGCAGTTCTTC. This chain joins TRBV7-9 and TRBJ2-1; tentatively, D is TRBD2 (5 bases). Germline-derived CDR1 and CDR2 are SEHNR and FQNEAQ (reference sequence). Trimming cost V 11 bases and J 12 bases, with 23 bases left between them. The CDR3 spans 13 residues.

This chain joins TRBV11-2 and TRBJ2-5; 9 bases are shared with TRBD1. The length of the CDR3 is 17 residues. Germline CDR1 reads SGHAT; CDR2 reads FQNNGV. Trimming cost V 1 base and J 2 bases; bases outside gene matches: 8. The CDR3 sequence is CASSLVPRGTGQETQYF. CDR3 coding DNA: TGTGCCAGCAGCTTAGTCCCCCGCGGGACAGGGCAAGAGACCCAGTACTTC.

The chain is built from TRBV13 and TRBJ2-2; 14 bases fit TRBD2. Germline-derived CDR1 and CDR2 are PRHDT and FYEKMQ (reference sequence). The length of the CDR3 is 16 residues. The trim removed 5 bases at V and 4 bases at J, leaving 3 bases unmatched. The CDR3: CASSAGTSGSTGELFF. The CDR3 region has the DNA TGTGCCAGCAGCGCCGGGACTAGCGGGAGCACCGGGGAGCTGTTTTTT.

The V call is TRBV11-1, the J call TRBJ1-2; no firm D call. The germline V gene encodes CDR1 SGHAT and CDR2 FQDESV (reference sequence). Deletions cut 1 base from V and 3 bases from J, with 6 bases between. There are 13 residues in the CDR3. This CDR3 reads CASSLEPDYGYTF. The CDR3 DNA is TGTGCCAGCAGCTTAGAGCCGGACTATGGCTACACCTTC.

This clone was found once. The chain employs TRBV7-2 and TRBJ2-7, with 7 bases identical to TRBD2. This CDR3 contains 14 residues. V shed 5 bases, J shed 7 bases, and the junction held 11 bases outside the gene matches. Per the germline V gene, CDR1 is SGHTA and CDR2 is FQGNSA. In nucleotides, the CDR3 is TGTGCCAGCAGCCCCCACGGGCTAGCGGATGAGCAGTACTTC. Protein product: CASSPHGLADEQYF.

The chain combines TRBV6-8 with TRBJ1-4; tentative D call: TRBD1 (5 bases). CDR3 length equals 15 residues. V was pared by 5 bases and J by 4 bases, with 14 bases between. The germline gives CDR1 MNHGY, CDR2 SAAAGT. CDR3 DNA: TGTGCCAGCAGTCATCGACAGCTTTATAATGAAAAACTGTTTTTT. This codes for CASSHRQLYNEKLFF.

The chain has TRBV18 and TRBJ2-2; 7 bases fit TRBD2. Germline CDR1 is KGHSH and CDR2 is LQKENI. This CDR3 region has 16 residues. V gave up 2 bases and J gave up 2 bases; unmatched junction bases: 5. The CDR3 loop reads CASSPNGGGNTGELFF. The CDR3 region has the DNA TGTGCCAGCTCACCAAACGGCGGGGGAAACACCGGGGAGCTGTTTTTT.

V and J are TRBV5-1 and TRBJ2-1; D gene uncertain. The CDR3 runs to 14 residues. V lost 4 bases and J 2 bases, leaving 10 bases between the germline ends. Per germline, CDR1 SGHRS and CDR2 YFSETQ. DNA for the CDR3: TGCGCCAGCAGCCCCGGCGACACCTACAATGAGCAGTTCTTC. Encoded protein: CASSPGDTYNEQFF.

V usage is TRBV7-2 and J usage is TRBJ2-1, with D possibly matching TRBD2 (5 bases). Germline V lookup: CDR1 SGHTA, CDR2 FQGNSA. The CDR3 extends over 16 amino acids. V lost 2 bases and J 4 bases, leaving 15 bases between the germline ends. CDR3 loop: CASSLSLALGYNEQFF. In nucleotides, the CDR3 is TGTGCCAGCAGCTTATCGCTAGCTCTGGGGTACAATGAGCAGTTCTTC.